The 8 T cell receptor beta chains reported below all come from one sample, sequenced in a study of cytomegalovirus exposure and HLA in healthy donors. The assay was immunoSEQ multiplex PCR, and TCRdb's table has in-frame clones only and misses some. The data contain roughly 330,000 clones, about nine tenths of them singletons. Sequenced sample: PBMCs. These TCRs come from a woman under 40 in good health and CMV-seropositive.

J is TRBJ2-2 and V is TRBV6-5; the D is unclear. Germline V gives CDR1 MNHEY, CDR2 SVGAGI. V lost 4 bases, J lost 4 bases, and 10 bases lay in between. The CDR3 has 14 residues. In DNA, the CDR3 is TGTGCCAGCAGTTCGAACAGTTTCACCGGGGAGCTGTTTTTT. This gives the protein CASSSNSFTGELFF.

A few counts support this clone. The chain is built from TRBV19 and TRBJ2-1; 9 positions agree with TRBD2. CDR1 is LNHDA, CDR2 SQIVND, per germline (reference sequence). V trimming: 8 bases; J trimming: 9 bases; junction bases outside the gene matches: 2. The CDR3 consists of 11 residues. The CDR3 DNA follows: TGTGCCAGTCATAGCGGGGGTGAGCAGTTCTTC. The encoded protein is CASHSGGEQFF.

The J gene is TRBJ2-3, the V gene TRBV7-7, with 10 bases matching TRBD1. This CDR3 is built from 15 residues. Germline assignment: CDR1 SSHAT and CDR2 FNYEAQ (reference sequence). With 4 bases clipped from V and 4 bases from J, the junction kept 5 bases outside the gene matches. CDR3 sequence reads: CASSSGTGDPDTQYF. The CDR3 DNA is TGTGCCAGCAGCTCCGGGACAGGGGACCCAGATACGCAGTATTTT.

V and J are TRBV29-1 and TRBJ1-2; 7 bases fit TRBD1. Germline lookup yields CDR1 SQVTM and CDR2 ANQGSEA. The CDR3 runs to 12 residues. V shed 6 bases and J 10 bases; nucleotides not matched to a gene: 11. CDR3 amino acids: CSVVDRALVYTF. In DNA, the CDR3 is TGCAGCGTAGTTGACAGGGCCCTCGTCTACACCTTC.

This CDR3 is CASSLGEGTEAFF. In nucleotides, the CDR3 is TGTGCCAGCAGCTTGGGGGAGGGGACTGAAGCTTTCTTT. The V and J genes are TRBV7-6 and TRBJ1-1; D may be TRBD1 (5 bases). Trimming removed 3 bases at V and 5 bases at J, with 10 bases between. Germline lookup yields CDR1 SGHVS and CDR2 FNYEAQ. The CDR3 spans 13 residues.

CDR3 loop: CAWKRVGAYTEAFF. The DNA for the CDR3 is TGTGCCTGGAAAAGGGTTGGGGCGTACACTGAAGCTTTCTTT. This chain uses TRBV30 with TRBJ1-1; TRBD1 might be the D (5 bases). V was cut by 4 bases and J by 3 bases, with 15 bases left in between. The V gene's germline CDR1 is GTSNPN and CDR2 SVGIG (reference sequence). CDR3 length: 14 amino acids.

This rearrangement joins TRBV28 to TRBJ2-7; 7 bases match TRBD1. CDR1 and CDR2 from the germline V gene are MDHEN and SYDVKM. The CDR3 totals 14 residues. Losses at the gene ends were 7 bases for V and 2 bases for J; bases not matched to a gene: 8. For the CDR3, the DNA is TGTGCCAGCATGGTTTGGCAGGGGGCCTACGAGCAGTACTTC. Translation gives CASMVWQGAYEQYF.

This rearrangement joins TRBV29-1 to TRBJ2-5; 11 nucleotides agree with TRBD2. J was trimmed by 5 bases and V by 7 bases; bases with no gene match: 6. CDR1 SQVTM and CDR2 ANQGSEA come from the germline V gene. CDR3 length equals 13 residues. The CDR3 DNA is TGCAGCGCAACACTAGCGGGAGTCGAGACCCAGTACTTC. Residues: CSATLAGVETQYF. Based on the CDR3 plus reference TRBV29-1 and TRBJ2-5, the full variable domain is SAVISQKPSRDICQRGTSLTIQCQVDSQVTMMFWYRQQPGQSLTLIATANQGSEATYESGFVIDKFPISRPNLTFSTLTVSNMSPEDSSIYLCSATLAGVETQYFGPGTRLLVL.